This is a list of T cell receptor beta chains from one sample in a study of beta chain features in type 1 diabetes. Clones were sequenced by immunoSEQ multiplex PCR, and TCRdb holds only the in-frame ones, with some missing. Counted here are 150,000 to 190,000 clones, about a tenth occurring once; the ten biggest clones make up more than 0.4%. The specimen was central memory CD4+ T cells from blood. The receptors derive from a man in his thirties or forties with type 1 diabetes. Each CDR3 is given with its conserved first and last residue. D genes are given only for firm matches. Not all rows give a size; the values are once, few, many and, for expanded clones, a class.

d_gene,len,abundance,j_gene,v_gene,CDR3aa,CDR3nt
.,13,few,TRBJ2-1,TRBV18,CASSPTEGGEQFF,TGTGCCAGCTCACCAACGGAAGGGGGTGAGCAGTTCTTC
TRBD2,14,.,TRBJ2-3,TRBV7-3,CASSLTAGGDTQYF,TGTGCCAGCAGCTTAACAGCGGGAGGGGATACGCAGTATTTT
.,12,.,TRBJ1-2,TRBV4-2,CASSTQNYGYTF,TGTGCCAGCAGCACCCAGAATTATGGCTACACCTTC
.,12,few,TRBJ1-2,TRBV28,CASTKTDYGYTF,TGTGCCAGCACCAAGACAGACTATGGCTACACCTTC
.,14,.,TRBJ2-7,TRBV30,CAWSVAVSSYEQYF,TGTGCCTGGAGTGTAGCGGTTAGCTCCTACGAGCAGTACTTC
.,13,.,TRBJ2-7,TRBV5-4,CASSLAGVNEQYF,TGTGCCAGCAGCTTGGCGGGAGTCAACGAGCAGTACTTC
TRBD1,13,.,TRBJ1-2,TRBV30,CAWSVRQGVGYTF,TGTGCCTGGAGTGTACGACAGGGGGTTGGCTACACCTTC
TRBD2,17,.,TRBJ2-6,TRBV18,CASSQRLAGAGANVLTF,TGTGCCAGCTCACAACGACTAGCGGGAGCTGGGGCCAACGTCCTGACTTTC
TRBD1,15,few,TRBJ2-2,TRBV5-4,CASSRPGQGTGELFF,TGTGCCAGCAGCCGTCCGGGACAGGGGACCGGGGAGCTGTTTTTT
.,15,few,TRBJ2-7,TRBV11-2,CASSSLQGLSYEQYF,TGTGCCAGCAGCTCCTTACAGGGTTTGTCCTACGAGCAGTACTTC
TRBD2,16,few,TRBJ2-1,TRBV27,CASRRYGGSTYNEQFF,TGTGCCAGCAGGCGGTATGGCGGGAGTACCTACAATGAGCAGTTCTTC
TRBD2,15,few,TRBJ2-3,TRBV7-9,CASSIAGTRPDTQYF,TGTGCCAGCAGCATTGCCGGGACTAGACCAGATACGCAGTATTTT
.,16,few,TRBJ2-1,TRBV5-4,CASSSSWGELYNEQFF,TGTGCCAGCAGCTCGTCCTGGGGCGAACTTTACAATGAGCAGTTCTTC
.,15,.,TRBJ2-6,TRBV6-5,CASRKQGSGANVLTF,TGTGCCAGCAGGAAGCAGGGCTCTGGGGCCAACGTCCTGACTTTC
TRBD1,15,few,TRBJ1-5,TRBV15,CATSRGDSSNQPQHF,TGTGCCACCAGCAGAGGGGACAGTAGCAATCAGCCCCAGCATTTT
.,16,.,TRBJ2-1,TRBV19,CASSIAVYNSYNEQFF,TGTGCCAGTAGTATAGCTGTCTATAACTCCTACAATGAGCAGTTCTTC
.,15,.,TRBJ2-5,TRBV6-6,CASSYSIVPSGAQYF,TGTGCCAGCAGTTACTCGATCGTTCCCTCCGGGGCCCAGTACTTC
TRBD2,17,.,TRBJ2-3,TRBV5-6,CASSYLAGMKTVDTQYF,TGTGCCAGCAGCTATTTAGCGGGAATGAAAACAGTTGATACGCAGTATTTT
TRBD1,14,.,TRBJ1-4,TRBV6-1,CASVTGQGPEKLFF,TGTGCCAGCGTGACCGGACAGGGGCCTGAAAAACTGTTTTTT
TRBD1,19,.,TRBJ2-6,TRBV11-2,CASSTSLRDRAPGANVLTF,TGTGCCAGCAGCACCAGCCTCCGGGACAGGGCCCCTGGGGCCAACGTCCTGACTTTC
.,15,few,TRBJ2-1,TRBV28,CASSPAGLAGHEQFF,TGTGCCAGCAGTCCTGCCGGACTCGCGGGTCATGAGCAGTTCTTC
TRBD2,16,.,TRBJ2-5,TRBV7-6,CASSSFQGTRGETQYF,TGTGCCAGCAGCAGCTTTCAAGGGACTAGGGGAGAGACCCAGTACTTC
TRBD1,15,few,TRBJ1-5,TRBV28,CASTAGGLASQPQHF,TGTGCCAGCACCGCAGGGGGGCTAGCTTCTCAGCCCCAGCATTTT
.,16,few,TRBJ2-3,TRBV18,CASSPIPGFGADTQYF,TGTGCCAGCTCACCAATCCCGGGGTTTGGCGCAGATACGCAGTATTTT
TRBD2,14,.,TRBJ2-3,TRBV5-1,CASSFSGNPDTQYF,TGCGCCAGCAGCTTTAGCGGGAACCCAGATACGCAGTATTTT
TRBD2,13,.,TRBJ2-3,TRBV7-2,CASSQLTSEAQYF,TGTGCCAGCAGCCAGTTGACTAGCGAGGCGCAGTATTTT
TRBD2,17,few,TRBJ2-1,TRBV28,CASSLSPGLAGGNEQFF,TGTGCCAGCAGTTTATCGCCGGGACTAGCGGGAGGAAATGAGCAGTTCTTC
.,15,few,TRBJ1-1,TRBV18,CASSTLGGGGAEAFF,TGTGCCAGCTCAACCCTAGGGGGAGGGGGAGCTGAAGCTTTCTTT
TRBD2,14,.,TRBJ2-3,TRBV15,CATSRDSGRDTQYF,TGTGCCACCAGCAGAGATAGCGGGAGAGATACGCAGTATTTT
TRBD2,14,.,TRBJ2-3,TRBV5-1,CASGQTSGENTQYF,TGCGCCAGCGGTCAGACTAGCGGGGAGAATACGCAGTATTTT